This paragraph covers one T cell receptor beta chain sequence. Its specificity is not known. The data are from a study of cytomegalovirus exposure and HLA in healthy donors. Across the whole study: Some 77 million unique TCRs from HLA-typed donors were held in an early release of data. Researchers found that approximately 77% of almost 400 genotyped donors fell within the Caucasian-associated ancestry cluster. Study results and limitations: The sole available immune exposure information was CMV serostatus. Accurate prediction of HLA-A and HLA-B alleles (for most subjects) was reportedly achieved from TCR beta sequences.

13 Jbeta primers and 60 Vbeta primers were used for the PCR. Measured with immunoSEQ multiplex PCR; TCRdb has only the in-frame clones, and not every one. The data show 90,000 to 100,000 clones, with less than 10% seen just once and just over 5% held by the top ten. Germline V gives CDR1 LNHDA, CDR2 SQIVND (reference sequence). J was trimmed by 5 bases and V by 5 bases; bases with no gene match: 9. The CDR3 runs to 15 residues. The chain carries TRBV19 and TRBJ1-2; TRBD1 aligns across 9 bases. This TCR was recovered from a middle-aged man in good health and CMV-seropositive. The sample was PBMCs. The CDR3 loop reads CASSSVATGGYGYTF. CDR3 sequence (DNA): TGTGCCAGTAGTTCCGTAGCGACAGGGGGTTATGGCTACACCTTC.